The clone carrying this T cell receptor (beta chain) has only a few counts. Its target is unknown. The data belong to a study of T cell responses to AZD1222 COVID-19 vaccine. Study-wide findings and caveats: After two AZD1222 doses, spike-specific TCR breadth and depth rose versus day 0. Most donors were white British and more were female, and clonal diversity was possibly underestimated.

Assay used: immunoSEQ multiplex PCR; TCRdb lists only in-frame clones, some missing. The sample has about 150,000 clones; about 88% are singletons. J was trimmed by 2 bases and V by 6 bases; bases with no gene match: 7. There are 15 residues in the CDR3. Germline assignment: CDR1 KGHSH and CDR2 LQKENI. The sample here was peripheral blood, taken on day 0 of AZD1222 vaccination. This receptor was taken from an adult in good health. The chain employs TRBV18 and TRBJ1-3; TRBD1 aligns across 7 bases. CDR3 DNA: TGTGCCAGCTCGCGACAGGGATCCGCTGGAAACACCATATATTTT. Translating it yields CASSRQGSAGNTIYF.